This T cell receptor (beta chain) comes out of a study of shared clonotypes between healthy human individuals. Study findings and constraints: With four donors compared, around 5% of naive CD4 clonotypes were shared. Non-shared clonotypes showed lower generation probabilities than clonotypes common to all four donors. Among donors, the sharing of clonotypes was expected to be influenced by sequencing depth.

A note on this clone: Antigen: not known.

The CDR3 loop spans 18 amino acids. CDR1 is SGHRS, CDR2 YFSETQ, per germline. The V and J ends lost 1 base and 4 bases respectively, with 22 bases between them. In the original processing: There were no quality scores in the junction-only immunoSEQ sequences, so filtering differed. Measured with immunoSEQ multiplex PCR; TCRdb has only the in-frame clones, and not every one. Clone size and V and J calls were adopted from that table, with D and trimming inferred from the DNA. Among some 550,000 clones listed, about 96% were seen once. The rearrangement links TRBV5-1 to TRBJ2-3; no clear D. The TCR originated in a woman aged 25-40 years in good health. Sample: naive CD4+ T cells sorted from blood. The subset is: CD45RA+ positively selected. The CDR3 sequence is CASSLFTMMIGKADTQYF. In nucleotides, the CDR3 is TGCGCCAGCAGCTTGTTTACCATGATGATTGGGAAGGCAGATACGCAGTATTTT.